Sequencing of this TCR beta chain was carried out in a study of identical twins. Notes on the study in general: These conclusions were based on statistical analysis (cross-sectional, not following the same donors). The study found weaker excess twin sharing in beta out-of-frame sequences.

TCRdb re-called the 5' RACE reads with MiXCR, one entry per CDR3 protein. Here the sample spans a few hundred thousand distinct CDR3 sequences, around a tenth being singletons. To note about this clonotype: Its specificity is not known.

Only healthy Caucasians were enrolled as donors. These data also featured in a second study, about yellow fever vaccine responses in identical twins.

The source material was PBMCs. The clonotype originates from a woman between 18 and 29 years old in good health.

CDR3 nucleotides: TGTGCCAGCAGCTTAAGACCCGGGACTAGCGGGGGCCCGGGCGAGCAGTACTTC. This codes for CASSLRPGTSGGPGEQYF. This rearrangement joins TRBV11-2 to TRBJ2-7; TRBD2 agrees at 14 bases. With 2 bases clipped from V and 6 bases from J, the junction kept 12 bases outside the gene matches. The CDR3 consists of 18 residues. The V gene's germline CDR1 is SGHAT and CDR2 FQNNGV.